Sequencing of this TCR beta chain was carried out in a study of blood T cell repertoires in COVID-19. The table came from immunoSEQ multiplex PCR; TCRdb's copy has only in-frame clones and leaves some out. The table lists some 300,000 clones, just over 85% of them singletons. Sequencing used PBMCs or T cells enriched from blood (not recorded which). This receptor was identified in a man aged 25 to 40 who had recovered from COVID-19.

CDR3 in amino acids: CASSETGGYNEQFF. CDR3 nucleotides: TGTGCCAGCAGTGAGACAGGGGGCTACAATGAGCAGTTCTTC. V gene TRBV6-1 combines with J gene TRBJ2-1; the match to TRBD1 covers 9 bases. The CDR3 runs 14 residues. Germline V gives CDR1 MNHNS, CDR2 SASEGT. Trimming took 3 bases from V and 3 from J; bases not matched to a gene: 0.